This T cell receptor (beta chain) derives from a study of blood T cell repertoires in COVID-19. Study members were between about 18 and 100 years old and lived in about two dozen US regions. Produced via immunoSEQ multiplex PCR; TCRdb's table is partial and in-frame only. The table has some 200,000 clones, about 90% seen once. The receptor was derived from a woman between 18 and 29 years old who had recovered from COVID-19. Sequences were obtained from PBMCs or T cells enriched from blood (not recorded which).

The CDR3 loop is CASSPRRNTEAFF. DNA for the CDR3: TGTGCCAGCTCTCCTCGCAGGAACACTGAAGCTTTCTTT. The V and J genes are TRBV27 and TRBJ1-1, with unresolved D. This CDR3 has 13 amino acids. Germline V gene sequence: CDR1 MNHEY, CDR2 SMNVEV (reference sequence). The ends were cut back, 8 bases at V and 1 base at J, with 11 bases in the middle.